This T cell receptor beta chain derives from a study of blood T cell repertoires in COVID-19. The overall study: Whether acute or convalescent, the COVID-19 samples came from the United States, Italy and Spain.

The data were produced by immunoSEQ multiplex PCR, yet TCRdb's version contains in-frame clones alone and is incomplete. Here the sample spans 150,000 or so clones, more than 65% being singletons. Germline values: CDR1 SGHAT, CDR2 FQNNGV. This CDR3 is built from 15 residues. The germline V and J ends were trimmed by 1 base and 9 bases, with 18 bases remaining between them. Sample: peripheral blood. The clonotype comes from a woman aged 60-75 years with acute or convalescent COVID-19. The chain joins TRBV11-2 to TRBJ1-2, with unresolved D. CDR3 loop: CASSLGAGPRMSYTF. The CDR3 DNA follows: TGTGCCAGCAGCTTAGGGGCTGGGCCCCGTATGAGCTACACCTTC.